A selection of T cell receptor beta chains follows, all from one sample in a study of cytomegalovirus exposure and HLA in healthy donors. Clones were read by immunoSEQ multiplex PCR, and TCRdb kept only the in-frame ones, dropping some. Among 95,000 to 150,000 clones listed, 66% were seen once. The material sequenced was PBMCs. Every receptor here comes from a man between 18 and 35 years old in good health and CMV-seronegative. The conserved cysteine and the conserved F or W are not part of the CDR3 here. Size is stated for part of the rows, as once, few or many counts, or as a class when the clone is expanded.

V gene: TRBV30
clone size: once
J gene: TRBJ2-7
CDR3 protein: AWSGGSQY

V gene: TRBV4-2
clone size: -
J gene: TRBJ2-2
CDR3 protein: ASSQPPPGQGTGELF

V gene: TRBV5-6
clone size: -
J gene: TRBJ1-2
CDR3 protein: ASSLRRGGSYGYT

V gene: TRBV11-2
clone size: -
J gene: -
CDR3 protein: ASSFGTQTYEQY

V gene: TRBV5-1
clone size: -
J gene: TRBJ2-7
CDR3 protein: ASSSTFSGGLNYEQY

V gene: TRBV30
clone size: -
J gene: TRBJ2-7
CDR3 protein: AWARQGVYEQY

V gene: TRBV4-2
clone size: few
J gene: TRBJ2-7
CDR3 protein: ASSQDGRGSDEQY

V gene: TRBV6-6
clone size: few
J gene: TRBJ2-7
CDR3 protein: ASSYSPGRGRIEQY

V gene: TRBV19
clone size: -
J gene: TRBJ2-1
CDR3 protein: ASKRSPGGPYKSFYNEQF

V gene: TRBV6-6
clone size: few
J gene: TRBJ2-7
CDR3 protein: ASSFPSGSYEQY

V gene: TRBV30
clone size: -
J gene: TRBJ1-1
CDR3 protein: AWSPRDRGRLNTEAF

V gene: TRBV5-4
clone size: -
J gene: TRBJ1-6
CDR3 protein: ASSFGSSPLH

V gene: TRBV4-1
clone size: -
J gene: TRBJ2-7
CDR3 protein: SSSQELEQAYEQY

V gene: TRBV7-8
clone size: few
J gene: TRBJ2-7
CDR3 protein: ASVYRGTYEQY

V gene: TRBV19
clone size: -
J gene: TRBJ2-2
CDR3 protein: ASSATSGRSGNTGELF

V gene: TRBV5-1
clone size: once
J gene: TRBJ2-7
CDR3 protein: ASSSQTGDYEQY

V gene: TRBV19
clone size: -
J gene: TRBJ2-7
CDR3 protein: ASSLSSDRIYEQY

V gene: TRBV6-1
clone size: -
J gene: TRBJ1-1
CDR3 protein: ASSDWDKNTEAF

V gene: TRBV5-6
clone size: -
J gene: TRBJ2-2
CDR3 protein: ASSLGGPGELF

V gene: TRBV5-8
clone size: once
J gene: TRBJ1-2
CDR3 protein: ASRRRMSGTGGFGGYT

V gene: TRBV5-1
clone size: -
J gene: TRBJ1-2
CDR3 protein: ASSSGDGLYGYT

V gene: TRBV19
clone size: -
J gene: TRBJ2-5
CDR3 protein: ASSTPGPTGETQY

V gene: TRBV6-5
clone size: -
J gene: TRBJ1-5
CDR3 protein: ASSYGSGVGVQPQH

V gene: TRBV19
clone size: -
J gene: TRBJ2-1
CDR3 protein: ASSMGLKYNEQF

V gene: TRBV5-6
clone size: -
J gene: TRBJ2-2
CDR3 protein: ASSLGGQGNTGELF

V gene: TRBV29-1
clone size: -
J gene: TRBJ1-2
CDR3 protein: SVYGTATSGYP

V gene: TRBV5-1
clone size: few
J gene: TRBJ1-4
CDR3 protein: ASSLGRGIMDEKLF

V gene: TRBV7-2
clone size: -
J gene: TRBJ2-4
CDR3 protein: ASSSDPTGFGKNIQY

V gene: TRBV10-3
clone size: -
J gene: TRBJ2-7
CDR3 protein: AISGGNRDYEQY

V gene: TRBV14
clone size: few
J gene: TRBJ2-5
CDR3 protein: TSSQEAGRLETQY

V gene: TRBV2
clone size: -
J gene: TRBJ2-2
CDR3 protein: ATGQGLYTGELF

V gene: TRBV27
clone size: -
J gene: TRBJ1-2
CDR3 protein: ASKTAQSNYGYT

V gene: TRBV28
clone size: -
J gene: TRBJ1-5
CDR3 protein: ASLPPGQGAQPQH

V gene: TRBV6-5
clone size: -
J gene: TRBJ2-3
CDR3 protein: ASRVADTQY

V gene: TRBV29-1
clone size: -
J gene: TRBJ2-1
CDR3 protein: SVVQAGYNEQF

V gene: TRBV28
clone size: few
J gene: TRBJ1-2
CDR3 protein: ASSSGTGYT

V gene: TRBV7-8
clone size: -
J gene: TRBJ1-5
CDR3 protein: ASSLLRQPQH

V gene: TRBV30
clone size: -
J gene: TRBJ2-3
CDR3 protein: AWSGAGISTDTQY

V gene: TRBV5-5
clone size: -
J gene: TRBJ2-1
CDR3 protein: ASSFTRQGATYEQF

V gene: TRBV12-2
clone size: once
J gene: TRBJ2-2
CDR3 protein: ASRDYGLAGELF

V gene: TRBV10-3
clone size: few
J gene: TRBJ1-3
CDR3 protein: AIMRSSGNTIY

V gene: TRBV27
clone size: -
J gene: TRBJ2-7
CDR3 protein: ASSFGGVSYEQY

V gene: TRBV11-2
clone size: -
J gene: TRBJ2-3
CDR3 protein: ASSLGGATQY

V gene: TRBV5-1
clone size: -
J gene: TRBJ2-1
CDR3 protein: ASSGAQGPNNEQF

V gene: TRBV28
clone size: -
J gene: TRBJ1-2
CDR3 protein: ASSLNRGGGYT

V gene: TRBV6-7
clone size: -
J gene: TRBJ2-3
CDR3 protein: ASSSFYPLAGRGNPTDTQY

V gene: TRBV27
clone size: -
J gene: TRBJ2-2
CDR3 protein: ASSLQRNTGELF

V gene: TRBV11-2
clone size: once
J gene: TRBJ2-5
CDR3 protein: ASSLGTLPQETQY

V gene: TRBV9
clone size: few
J gene: TRBJ2-3
CDR3 protein: ASSVGSRPDTQY

V gene: TRBV7-2
clone size: few
J gene: TRBJ2-3
CDR3 protein: ASSPDKISGDTQY

V gene: TRBV6-1
clone size: -
J gene: TRBJ1-5
CDR3 protein: ASGQEVTQPQH

V gene: TRBV19
clone size: -
J gene: TRBJ1-2
CDR3 protein: ASQNDYGYT